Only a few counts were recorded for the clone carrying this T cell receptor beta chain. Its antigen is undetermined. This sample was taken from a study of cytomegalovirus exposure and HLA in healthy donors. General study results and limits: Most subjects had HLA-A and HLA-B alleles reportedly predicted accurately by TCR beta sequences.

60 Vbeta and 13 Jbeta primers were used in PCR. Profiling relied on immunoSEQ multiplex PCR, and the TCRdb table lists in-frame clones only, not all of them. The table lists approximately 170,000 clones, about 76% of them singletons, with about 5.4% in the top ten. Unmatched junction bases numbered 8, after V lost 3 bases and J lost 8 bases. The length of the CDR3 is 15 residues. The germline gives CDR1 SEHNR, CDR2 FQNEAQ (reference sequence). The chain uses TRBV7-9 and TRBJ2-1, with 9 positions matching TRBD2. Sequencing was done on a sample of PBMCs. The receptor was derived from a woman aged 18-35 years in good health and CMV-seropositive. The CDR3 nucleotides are TGTGCCAGCAGCTTGCGGGCGGGGGGGGGAGATGAGCAGTTCTTC. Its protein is CASSLRAGGGDEQFF.